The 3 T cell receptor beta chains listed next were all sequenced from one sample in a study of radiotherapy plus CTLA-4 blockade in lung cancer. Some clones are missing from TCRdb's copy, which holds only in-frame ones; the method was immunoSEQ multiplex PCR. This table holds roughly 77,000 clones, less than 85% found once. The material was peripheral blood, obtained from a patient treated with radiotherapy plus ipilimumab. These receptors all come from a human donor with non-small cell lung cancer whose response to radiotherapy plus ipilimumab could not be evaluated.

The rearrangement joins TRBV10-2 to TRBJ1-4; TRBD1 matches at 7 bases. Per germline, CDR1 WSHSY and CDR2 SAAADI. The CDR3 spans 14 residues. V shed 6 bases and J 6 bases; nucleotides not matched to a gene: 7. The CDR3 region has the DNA TGCGCCAGCAGCCGACAGGGTCGAGATGAAAAACTGTTTTTT. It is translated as CASSRQGRDEKLFF.

The CDR3 protein is CASSLNTGGADTQYF. CDR3 nucleotides: TGTGCCAGCAGCTTAAATACAGGGGGCGCAGATACGCAGTATTTT. The chain joins TRBV7-3 to TRBJ2-3, with TRBD1 matching 9 bases. With 1 base clipped from V and 4 bases from J, the junction kept 3 bases outside the gene matches. The CDR3 length is 15 residues. The germline V gene has CDR1 SGHTA and CDR2 FQGTGA.

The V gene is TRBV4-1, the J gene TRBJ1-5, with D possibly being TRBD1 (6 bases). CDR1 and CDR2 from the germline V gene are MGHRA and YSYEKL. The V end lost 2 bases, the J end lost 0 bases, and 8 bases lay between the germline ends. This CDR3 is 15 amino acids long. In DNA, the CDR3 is TGCGCCAGCAGCCAACGGACAGATAGCAATCAGCCCCAGCATTTT. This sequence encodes CASSQRTDSNQPQHF.